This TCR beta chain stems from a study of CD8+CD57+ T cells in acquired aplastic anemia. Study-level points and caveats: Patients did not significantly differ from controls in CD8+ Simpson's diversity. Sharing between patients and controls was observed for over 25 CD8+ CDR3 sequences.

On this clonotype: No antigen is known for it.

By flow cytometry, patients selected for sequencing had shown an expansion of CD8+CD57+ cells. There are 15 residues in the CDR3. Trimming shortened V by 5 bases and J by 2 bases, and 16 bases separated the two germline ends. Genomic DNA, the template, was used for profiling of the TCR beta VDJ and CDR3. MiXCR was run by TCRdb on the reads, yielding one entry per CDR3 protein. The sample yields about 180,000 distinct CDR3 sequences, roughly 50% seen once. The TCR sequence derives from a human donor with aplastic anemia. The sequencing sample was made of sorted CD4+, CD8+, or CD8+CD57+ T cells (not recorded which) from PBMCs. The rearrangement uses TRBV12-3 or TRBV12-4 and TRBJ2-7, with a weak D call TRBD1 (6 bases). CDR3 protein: CASSPGHLNAYEQYF. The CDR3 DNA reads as TGTGCCAGCAGTCCGGGACACCTGAATGCCTACGAGCAGTACTTC.